The subject of this entry is one T cell receptor (beta chain). Its specificity is unknown. Germline CDR1 MGHDK, CDR2 SYGVNS. This CDR3 has 16 amino acids. The trim removed 4 bases at V and 3 bases at J, leaving 9 bases unmatched. This record belongs to a study of T cell responses to AZD1222 COVID-19 vaccine. Broader study findings: Clonal diversity may have been underestimated in mostly white British donors. Spike-specific TCR breadth and depth were elevated following two AZD1222 doses. Scientists sampled the repertoires only once the peak T cell response had passed.

Repertoires were generated with immunoSEQ multiplex PCR, while TCRdb's copy carries only in-frame clones and drops some. The sample includes approximately 150,000 clones, approximately 91% seen only once; the top ten take roughly 1.2%. The chain recombines TRBV25-1 with TRBJ2-7; TRBD2 aligns across 10 bases. This specimen was peripheral blood, taken 28 days after the second AZD1222 dose. This TCR was recovered from an adult who received the AZD1222 COVID-19 vaccine. CDR3: CASSGPEVAGGYEQYF. CDR3 sequence (DNA): TGTGCCAGCAGTGGCCCCGAGGTAGCGGGGGGCTACGAGCAGTACTTC.